The clone carrying this TCR beta chain showed up just a few times. This CDR3 comprises 16 residues. V was clipped by 0 bases and J by 4 bases; unmatched bases: 4. Germline V gene lookup returns CDR1 LGHDT and CDR2 YNNKEL (reference sequence). The data originate from a study of identical twins. TCRdb recomputed calls from the 5' RACE reads with MiXCR, one row per CDR3 protein. This table has approximately 600,000 distinct CDR3 sequences, roughly 9.9% appearing once. This sample also belongs to another study, concerning yellow fever vaccine responses in identical twins.

This chain links TRBV3-1 with TRBJ1-3, with 9 nucleotides matching TRBD1. The receptor was derived from a woman younger than 35 in good health. Input material: PBMCs. Written as DNA, the CDR3 is TGTGCCAGCAGCCAAGAACAGGGGGCGCTCGGAAACACCATATATTTT. It codes for CASSQEQGALGNTIYF.